These 4 T cell receptor beta chains share one sample of origin, sequenced in a study of CD8 T cells in ankylosing spondylitis. Antigens for these TCRs are unknown. TCRdb used MiXCR to reprocess the 5' RACE reads, holding one entry per CDR3 protein. The sample lists fewer than 550,000 distinct CDR3 sequences; 5.3% were seen once. Findings and limits, study-wide: Blood from ankylosing spondylitis patients appeared to carry a characteristic roughly 8-variant TCR beta motif.

The sequenced sample was blood, either unsorted or a sorted T cell fraction (not recorded which). All receptors come from a male donor with ankylosing spondylitis.

This clonotype was recorded a few times. The chain links TRBV10-2 to TRBJ2-1; D is ambiguous. Germline CDR1 reads WSHSY; CDR2 reads SAAADI. The CDR3 is made up of 11 amino acids. CDR3 bases: TGCGCATCAGCAGAGGCCACCGGGCAGTTCTTC. Amino acid sequence: CASAEATGQFF.

The sample holds many counts of this clonotype. At one boundary the junction diverges from the germline segment, which might be a read error. V and J are TRBV29-1 and TRBJ2-1; 7 bases are shared with TRBD1. Germline values: CDR1 SQVTM, CDR2 ANQGSEA. The CDR3 runs to 14 residues. CDR3 nucleotides: TGCAGCGTAGAAGAGACAGGGTTGGGAAATGAGCAGTTCTTC. Protein: CSVEETGLGNEQFF.

The genes are TRBV11-3 and TRBJ2-3; 7 bases map to TRBD2. CDR1 is SGHNT and CDR2 is YENEEA in the germline V gene. V lost 3 bases and J lost 4; bases outside the gene matches: 4. This CDR3 is 14 amino acids long. This chain's CDR3 is CASSFGGSSDTQYF. CDR3 nucleotides: TGTGCCAGCAGCTTCGGCGGGAGTTCAGATACGCAGTATTTT.

This clonotype was counted at least ten times. This sequence joins TRBV5-6 and TRBJ2-1; 8 positions agree with TRBD2. This CDR3 has 17 residues. The V segment lost 4 bases and the J segment 3 bases; nucleotides outside the gene matches: 12. The germline V gene encodes CDR1 SGHDT and CDR2 YYEEEE. The CDR3 here is CASSLQVSGRIYNEQFF. The CDR3 nucleotides read TGTGCCAGCAGCCTCCAGGTCAGCGGGAGAATCTACAATGAGCAGTTCTTC.